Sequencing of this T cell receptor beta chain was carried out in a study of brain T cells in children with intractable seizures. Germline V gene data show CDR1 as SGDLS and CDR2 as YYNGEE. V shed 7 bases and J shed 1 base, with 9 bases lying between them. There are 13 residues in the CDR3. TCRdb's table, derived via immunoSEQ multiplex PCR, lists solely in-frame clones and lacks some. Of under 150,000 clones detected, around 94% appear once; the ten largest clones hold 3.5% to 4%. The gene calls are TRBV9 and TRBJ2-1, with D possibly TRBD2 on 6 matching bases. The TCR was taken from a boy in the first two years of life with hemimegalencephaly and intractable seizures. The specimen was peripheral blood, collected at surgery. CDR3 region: CASGGISYNEQFF. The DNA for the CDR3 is TGTGCCAGCGGAGGGATTTCCTACAATGAGCAGTTCTTC.